One T cell receptor beta chain is described in this entry. The data belong to a study of blood T cell repertoires in COVID-19. The table came from immunoSEQ multiplex PCR; TCRdb's copy has only in-frame clones and leaves some out. The data contain about 240,000 clones, roughly 90% of them singletons. CDR3 size: 16 residues. Trimming cost V 1 base and J 7 bases; bases outside gene matches: 10. Germline loops: CDR1 SGHNT, CDR2 YENEEA. Sample: peripheral blood. The chain uses TRBV11-3 and TRBJ2-1, with 7 positions matching TRBD2. The sequence was collected from a man aged 55 to 70 who had recovered from COVID-19. The CDR3: CASSLVSQRGGNEQFF. As DNA, the CDR3 is TGTGCCAGCAGCTTAGTGTCCCAGCGGGGTGGAAATGAGCAGTTCTTC.